A selection of T cell receptor beta chains follows, all from one sample in a study of T cell responses to AZD1222 COVID-19 vaccine. Clones were read by immunoSEQ multiplex PCR, and TCRdb kept only the in-frame ones, dropping some. In the table there are approximately 110,000 clones, around 85% of which are singletons. The sequenced sample was peripheral blood, obtained 28 days after the second AZD1222 dose. Receptors were obtained from an adult who received the AZD1222 COVID-19 vaccine. The CDR3 runs from the conserved cysteine through the conserved F or W. D genes are given only for firm matches. Rows may omit the clone size; those that give it use once, few, many or a size class.

CASSDSRQTNEKLFF	TGCGCCAGCAGTGATTCACGGCAGACTAATGAAAAACTGTTTTTT	once	TRBV10-1	-	TRBJ1-4
CASSMLAPSGANVLTF	TGTGCCAGCAGTATGTTAGCTCCCTCTGGGGCCAACGTCCTGACTTTC	once	TRBV28	-	TRBJ2-6
CASSQLVGEKNIQYF	TGTGCCAGCAGCCAACTAGTAGGAGAGAAAAACATTCAGTACTTC	-	TRBV7-9	-	TRBJ2-4
CASSPGLPERPQHF	TGTGCCAGCAGCCCGGGACTCCCCGAGCGGCCCCAGCATTTT	-	TRBV7-9	-	TRBJ1-5
CASSPSYGGTLHF	TGTGCCAGCAGCCCGAGTTACGGGGGAACCCTCCACTTT	-	TRBV5-4	-	TRBJ1-6
CASSLEGGDPGHGYTF	TGCGCCAGCAGCTTGGAAGGTGGCGACCCAGGCCATGGCTACACCTTC	-	TRBV5-1	-	TRBJ1-2
CASSLVGQGNTIYF	TGTGCCAGCAGCTTAGTCGGGCAAGGAAACACCATATATTTT	-	TRBV13	-	TRBJ1-3
CASSLAGVIVPVNTEAFF	TGTGCCAGCAGCTTGGCTGGGGTGATAGTCCCCGTGAACACTGAAGCTTTCTTT	-	TRBV5-4	-	TRBJ1-1
CASRAWDREGNYGYTF	TGCGCCAGCAGGGCCTGGGACAGGGAAGGCAACTATGGCTACACCTTC	-	TRBV10-1	TRBD1	TRBJ1-2
CASSQEGRRGEAFF	TGTGCCAGCAGCCAAGAAGGCAGGCGAGGTGAAGCTTTCTTT	many	TRBV14	-	TRBJ1-1
CASRGAGTARYEQYF	TGTGCCAGCAGGGGGGCTGGGACAGCCCGCTACGAGCAGTACTTC	-	TRBV6-5	TRBD1	TRBJ2-7
CAWSRRAPGGYTF	TGTGCCTGGAGTAGACGGGCCCCTGGGGGCTACACCTTC	-	TRBV30	-	TRBJ1-2
CASSEFGGSSYEQYF	TGTGCCAGCAGTGAATTTGGTGGCAGCTCCTACGAGCAGTACTTC	-	TRBV6-1	-	TRBJ2-7
CAWNGDNSYEQYF	TGTGCCTGGAACGGGGACAACTCCTACGAGCAGTACTTC	once	TRBV30	-	TRBJ2-7
CASSLGGAPSEAFF	TGTGCCAGCAGCTTAGGGGGGGCTCCCTCTGAAGCTTTCTTT	-	TRBV13	-	TRBJ1-1
CASRGVDEKLFF	TGTGCCTCCCGGGGGGTGGATGAAAAACTGTTTTTT	once	TRBV2	-	TRBJ1-4
CASSPGANTEAFF	TGTGCCAGCTCACCCGGGGCTAACACTGAAGCTTTCTTT	-	TRBV18	-	TRBJ1-1
CAWTGPGQGTEAFF	TGTGCCTGGACGGGTCCGGGACAGGGGACTGAAGCTTTCTTT	-	TRBV30	TRBD1	TRBJ1-1
CASSFRRTSGGEQFF	TGTGCCAGCAGTTTCCGAAGGACTAGCGGGGGTGAGCAGTTCTTC	-	TRBV27	TRBD2	TRBJ2-1
CASSLADTQYF	TGTGCCAGCAGCTTGGCGGATACGCAGTATTTT	-	TRBV5-8	-	TRBJ2-3
CASSGNWGSGGGEQYF	TGTGCCAGCAGTGGGAACTGGGGATCGGGGGGAGGCGAGCAGTACTTC	-	TRBV2	TRBD2	TRBJ2-7
CASSQGFWGVEDTQYF	TGTGCCAGCAGCCAAGGGTTCTGGGGGGTGGAAGATACGCAGTATTTT	-	TRBV3-1/TRBV3-2	-	TRBJ2-3
CASSDTTENQPQHF	TGTGCCAGCAGTGATACTACAGAGAATCAGCCCCAGCATTTT	few	TRBV2	-	TRBJ1-5
CASSIAGGLSTGELFF	TGCGCCAGCAGCATAGCGGGGGGGCTTAGCACCGGGGAGCTGTTTTTT	-	TRBV5-1	TRBD2	TRBJ2-2
CASPRERDSRYGYTF	TGTGCCAGCCCTCGGGAGCGGGACAGTCGGTATGGCTACACCTTC	-	TRBV19	TRBD1	TRBJ1-2
CASSVVQVPYNEQFF	TGTGCCAGCAGCGTAGTCCAGGTGCCCTACAATGAGCAGTTCTTC	few	TRBV9	-	TRBJ2-1
CASSLGQGTEAFF	TGTGCCAGCAGCCTCGGACAGGGCACTGAAGCTTTCTTT	-	TRBV3-1/TRBV3-2	TRBD1	TRBJ1-1